This T cell receptor beta chain is from a study of blood T cell repertoires in COVID-19. About the research overall: Italy, Spain and the United States were the sources of the convalescent and acute COVID-19 samples. Sample material is recorded as cDNA or gDNA derived from T cells, B-cell-depleted T cells, or PBMCs.

Authors' processing steps: Reference gene primer amplification gave nucleated cell count estimates. The data were produced by immunoSEQ multiplex PCR, yet TCRdb's version contains in-frame clones alone and is incomplete. D and trimming come from the DNA, and the V and J calls and clone size come from that table. The profile shows about 100,000 clones, around 87% of them singletons. Those enrolled in Seattle joined during active infection and were followed longitudinally afterward. V lost 3 bases and J 3 bases, leaving 14 bases between the germline ends. This CDR3 is built from 14 residues. Germline V lookup: CDR1 GTSNPN, CDR2 SVGIG (reference sequence).

The genes are TRBV30 and TRBJ1-1; perhaps TRBD1 as D (6 bases). The TCR originated in a woman aged 45-65 years with COVID-19, enrolled during active disease. Sequenced material: peripheral blood. The CDR3, as DNA: TGTGCCTGGAGGTTTCAGGGGAGAGACACTGAAGCTTTCTTT. The encoded protein is CAWRFQGRDTEAFF.